This record looks at one T cell receptor beta chain sequence and its context. The data are from a study of blood T cell repertoires in COVID-19. This table comes from immunoSEQ multiplex PCR, and its TCRdb copy is limited to in-frame clones, with some not included. Altogether under 200,000 clones are present, more than 70% being singletons, with the ten largest covering over 15%. With 0 bases removed from V and 9 bases from J, the gap between germline ends came to 14 bases. The CDR3 is 14 residues long. CDR1 and CDR2 (germline): LGHDT, YNNKEL (reference sequence). Two consecutive negative NP/OP PCR tests, clearance, or resolved symptoms defined Cohort 3 recovery.

Sequenced input: PBMCs or T cells enriched from blood (not recorded which). The genes are TRBV3-1 (or the pseudogene TRBV3-2) and TRBJ1-1, with D perhaps TRBD1 (6 bases). This TCR was recovered from a man in his 60s who had recovered from COVID-19. This CDR3 is CASSQDGTLGKAFF. Here the CDR3 DNA reads TGTGCCAGCAGCCAAGATGGGACACTGGGGAAAGCTTTCTTT.